What follows are 32 T cell receptor beta chains derived from one specimen sequenced in a study of blood T cell repertoires in COVID-19. TCRdb's table, derived via immunoSEQ multiplex PCR, lists solely in-frame clones and lacks some. The sample lists about 53,000 clones, about 80% occurring once. Sequencing used peripheral blood. These receptor sequences come from a human donor in a cohort sampled during active COVID-19.

The sample holds one count of this clone. V is TRBV29-1 and J is TRBJ2-7; TRBD1 is a possible D gene (6 bases). V lost 3 bases and J lost 1, with 13 bases in between. CDR3 length equals 14 residues. Per the germline V gene, CDR1 is SQVTM and CDR2 is ANQGSEA. Here the CDR3 reads CSVDGPQGSYEQYF. CDR3 nucleotide sequence: TGCAGCGTTGACGGCCCTCAGGGGTCCTACGAGCAGTACTTC.

The rearrangement uses TRBV7-8 and TRBJ1-2; D possibly corresponds to TRBD1 (5 bases). V was cut by 2 bases and J by 8 bases, with 12 bases left in between. CDR1 is SGHVS, CDR2 FQNEAQ, per germline. The CDR3 is 13 amino acids. CDR3 region: CASSLRAGRGYTF. The DNA of the CDR3 is TGTGCCAGCAGCTTAAGGGCAGGGAGGGGCTACACCTTC.

V is TRBV7-2 and J is TRBJ1-2; D gene uncertain. CDR1 and CDR2 (germline): SGHTA, FQGNSA. The CDR3 is 15 amino acids. Trimming cost V 2 bases and J 3 bases, with 13 bases left between them. The CDR3 region is CASSLMGKRDYGYTF. Written as DNA, the CDR3 is TGTGCCAGCAGCTTAATGGGGAAGAGGGACTATGGCTACACCTTC.

This chain uses TRBV18 with TRBJ2-6; D possibly corresponds to TRBD1 (6 bases). V shed 3 bases and J shed 1 base, with 10 bases lying between them. The CDR3 covers 16 residues. Germline CDR1 is KGHSH and CDR2 is LQKENI. The CDR3: CASSPTTGSGANVLTF. DNA of the CDR3: TGTGCCAGCTCACCGACGACAGGTTCTGGGGCCAACGTCCTGACTTTC. Combining the CDR3 with reference TRBV18 and TRBJ2-6 gives the whole variable domain NAGVMQNPRHLVRRRGQEARLRCSPMKGHSHVYWYRQLPEEGLKFMVYLQKENIIDESGMPKERFSAEFPKEGPSILRIQQVVRGDSAAYFCASSPTTGSGANVLTFGAGSRLTVL.

The chain is built from TRBV9 and TRBJ2-1; 12 nucleotides align to TRBD2. Germline CDR1 and CDR2: SGDLS and YYNGEE. V trimming: 0 bases; J trimming: 9 bases; junction bases outside the gene matches: 4. The CDR3 consists of 15 residues. CDR3 bases: TGTGCCAGCAGCGTAGCTAGCGGGGGGGCCTTTGAGCAGTTCTTC. Amino acids: CASSVASGGAFEQFF.

The J gene is TRBJ2-3, the V gene TRBV11-2; D may be TRBD1 (5 bases). The CDR3 has 15 residues. Germline V CDR1 and CDR2: SGHAT, FQNNGV. Deletions cut 0 bases from V and 2 bases from J, with 9 bases between. The CDR3 sequence: CASSLDGAATDTQYF. CDR3 DNA: TGTGCCAGCAGCTTAGATGGGGCGGCCACAGATACGCAGTATTTT. The full variable domain, completed using reference TRBV11-2 and TRBJ2-3, is EAGVAQSPRYKIIEKRQSVAFWCNPISGHATLYWYQQILGQGPKLLIQFQNNGVVDDSQLPKDRFSAERLKGVDSTLKIQPAKLEDSAVYLCASSLDGAATDTQYFGPGTRLTVL.

The genes are TRBV11-2 and TRBJ2-2, with 7 bases fitting TRBD2. The CDR3 is made up of 16 amino acids. Losses at the gene ends were 4 bases for V and 5 bases for J; bases not matched to a gene: 10. The germline V gene has CDR1 SGHAT and CDR2 FQNNGV. The CDR3 DNA sequence: TGTGCCAGCAGCTCTCAGTTGAGGGGAGGGACCGGGGAGCTGTTTTTT. This gives the protein CASSSQLRGGTGELFF.

The chain employs TRBV5-1 and TRBJ2-3; 9 bases align to TRBD1. The length of the CDR3 is 15 residues. Germline V gene data show CDR1 as SGHRS and CDR2 as YFSETQ. V dropped 2 bases and J dropped 5; count of bases not matched to a gene: 6. The CDR3 DNA is TGCGCCAGCAGCTTTTCACAGGGGGCGCGAGATACGCAGTATTTT. Protein sequence: CASSFSQGARDTQYF.

This sequence joins TRBV28 and TRBJ1-6, with unresolved D. The V gene's germline CDR1 is MDHEN and CDR2 SYDVKM. The germline V and J ends were trimmed by 6 bases and 10 bases, with 16 bases remaining between them. There are 14 residues in the CDR3. CDR3 nucleotides: TGTGCCAGCAGCCAAACAAGTTTCACATCACCCCTCCACTTT. This translates into CASSQTSFTSPLHF.

CDR3 DNA sequence: TGTGCCAGCAGCCTTGGGGGGAATACCTACGAGCAGTACTTC. Encoded protein: CASSLGGNTYEQYF. The chain employs TRBV27 and TRBJ2-7, with D possibly matching TRBD2 (6 bases). Trimming pared 6 bases from V and 2 bases from J, leaving 14 bases between. The V gene's germline CDR1 is MNHEY and CDR2 SMNVEV (reference sequence). The CDR3 is 14 residues long.

The chain recombines TRBV18 with TRBJ2-6, with TRBD1 matching over 9 bases. V shed 8 bases, J shed 4 bases, and the junction held 6 bases outside the gene matches. The germline V gene encodes CDR1 KGHSH and CDR2 LQKENI. The CDR3 runs to 15 residues. The chain's CDR3 is CASRGTGLGANVLTF. DNA of the CDR3: TGTGCCAGCAGGGGGACAGGGCTCGGGGCCAACGTCCTGACTTTC.

The chain recombines TRBV6-2 or TRBV6-3 with TRBJ1-1, with D perhaps TRBD1 (6 bases). The CDR3 loop spans 16 amino acids. The germline V and J ends were trimmed by 4 bases and 4 bases, with 19 bases remaining between them. Germline CDR1 and CDR2: MNHEY and SVGEGT. The CDR3 region is CASSSRGGSGITEAFF. CDR3 in DNA: TGTGCCAGCAGTTCGAGGGGGGGGTCCGGCATCACTGAAGCTTTCTTT.

The V and J genes are TRBV7-9 and TRBJ2-7, with 8 positions matching TRBD1. This CDR3 is built from 15 residues. Germline V gene sequence: CDR1 SEHNR, CDR2 FQNEAQ (reference sequence). V dropped 5 bases and J dropped 2; count of bases not matched to a gene: 8. Here the CDR3 reads CASSPTGVTAYEQYF. DNA for the CDR3: TGTGCCAGCAGCCCGACAGGGGTAACGGCCTACGAGCAGTACTTC.

CDR3 sequence (DNA): TGTGCCAGCAGCTCTCTCCCGCGGGGGGGCTTTACAGATACGCAGTATTTT. Translated: CASSSLPRGGFTDTQYF. The genes are TRBV7-9 and TRBJ2-3; 9 bases fit TRBD2. CDR1 and CDR2 from the germline V gene are SEHNR and FQNEAQ (reference sequence). V lost 4 bases and J lost 3; bases outside the gene matches: 11. The CDR3 runs 17 residues. The complete variable domain, with remaining parts taken from reference TRBV7-9 and TRBJ2-3, reads DTGVSQNPRHKITKRGQNVTFRCDPISEHNRLYWYRQTLGQGPEFLTYFQNEAQLEKSRLLSDRFSAERPKGSFSTLEIQRTEQGDSAMYLCASSSLPRGGFTDTQYFGPGTRLTVL.

The V call is TRBV19, the J call TRBJ2-7; TRBD2 matches 9 bases. The CDR3 runs to 14 residues. CDR1 and CDR2 from the germline V gene are LNHDA and SQIVND (reference sequence). After removal of 3 bases from V and 0 bases from J, the junction contained 0 bases not matched to a gene. In DNA, the CDR3 is TGTGCCAGTAGTATTAGCGGGAGCTCCTACGAGCAGTACTTC. This gives the protein CASSISGSSYEQYF.

The chain couples TRBV2 to TRBJ2-3; 10 nucleotides agree with TRBD1. Germline CDR1 reads SNHLY; CDR2 reads FYNNEI. The V and J ends lost 6 bases and 3 bases, in that order; junction bases with no gene match: 3. This CDR3 spans 14 amino acids. The DNA for the CDR3 is TGTGCCAGCAGAGGACAGGGGGTGACAGATACGCAGTATTTT. It codes for CASRGQGVTDTQYF.

The chain is built from TRBV6-6 and TRBJ2-1; TRBD1 might be the D (6 bases). This CDR3 is 15 amino acids long. CDR1 MNHNY and CDR2 SVGAGI come from the germline V gene (reference sequence). V was clipped by 10 bases and J by 4 bases, with 20 bases between them. This CDR3 reads CATDERTVLYNEQFF. Written as DNA, the CDR3 is TGTGCCACCGACGAAAGGACAGTCTTATACAATGAGCAGTTCTTC.

The chain combines TRBV5-1 with TRBJ2-2; D is possibly TRBD1 (5 bases). In germline, CDR1 is SGHRS, CDR2 YFSETQ. V was trimmed by 0 bases and J by 7 bases, leaving 16 bases between them. This CDR3 contains 16 residues. The CDR3 here is CASSLEGRVRVGELFF. The CDR3 DNA follows: TGCGCCAGCAGCTTGGAGGGCAGGGTGAGAGTCGGGGAGCTGTTTTTT. The entire variable domain, with the rest obtained from reference TRBV5-1 and TRBJ2-2, is as follows: KAGVTQTPRYLIKTRGQQVTLSCSPISGHRSVSWYQQTPGQGLQFLFEYFSETQRNKGNFPGRFSGRQFSNSRSEMNVSTLELGDSALYLCASSLEGRVRVGELFFGEGSRLTVL.

This chain joins TRBV11-2 and TRBJ2-7; 11 bases line up with TRBD2. The V and J ends lost 1 base and 4 bases, in that order; junction bases with no gene match: 6. This CDR3 is 16 amino acids long. CDR1 is SGHAT and CDR2 is FQNNGV in the germline V gene. The CDR3 DNA reads TGTGCCAGCAGCTTAGTTTTCACTAGCGGGAGTTACGAGCAGTACTTC. This gives the protein CASSLVFTSGSYEQYF. Filled out from reference TRBV11-2 and TRBJ2-7, the complete variable domain reads EAGVAQSPRYKIIEKRQSVAFWCNPISGHATLYWYQQILGQGPKLLIQFQNNGVVDDSQLPKDRFSAERLKGVDSTLKIQPAKLEDSAVYLCASSLVFTSGSYEQYFGPGTRLTVT.

The CDR3 DNA follows: TGTGCCAGTAGCGACATGCTCAGGGGCCCAACGGCTTTCTTT. Residues: CASSDMLRGPTAFF. The chain combines TRBV19 with TRBJ1-1, with D possibly matching TRBD1 (6 bases). V lost 6 bases to trimming and J lost 11 bases, with 22 bases between them. Per the germline V gene, CDR1 is LNHDA and CDR2 is SQIVND (reference sequence). CDR3 length: 14 residues.

V and J are TRBV28 and TRBJ2-7; the D is unclear. With 5 bases removed from V and 2 bases from J, the gap between germline ends came to 10 bases. This CDR3 is 13 amino acids long. From germline, CDR1 is MDHEN and CDR2 SYDVKM. Written as DNA, the CDR3 is TGTGCCAGCAGTCAACCGGTCCCCTACGAGCAGTACTTC. It is translated as CASSQPVPYEQYF.

The chain recombines TRBV9 with TRBJ2-1; D possibly corresponds to TRBD2 (6 bases). CDR3 size: 17 residues. V lost 5 bases and J 6 bases, leaving 24 bases between the germline ends. Germline V gene data show CDR1 as SGDLS and CDR2 as YYNGEE. CDR3 nucleotide sequence: TGTGCCAGCAGTATCAGAGGAGGGTCATTTCGGGGCAATGAGCAGTTCTTC. Protein sequence: CASSIRGGSFRGNEQFF.

The genes are TRBV7-2 and TRBJ2-1; TRBD2 agrees at 9 bases. V gave up 2 bases and J gave up 6 bases; unmatched junction bases: 5. CDR1 and CDR2 (germline): SGHTA, FQGNSA. CDR3 size: 15 residues. The CDR3 spells CASSLMGLAPNEQFF. CDR3 nucleotide sequence: TGTGCCAGCAGCTTAATGGGACTAGCACCCAATGAGCAGTTCTTC. Full variable domain (missing parts from reference TRBV7-2 and TRBJ2-1): GAGVSQSPSNKVTEKGKDVELRCDPISGHTALYWYRQSLGQGLEFLIYFQGNSAPDKSGLPSDRFSAERTGGSVSTLTIQRTQQEDSAVYLCASSLMGLAPNEQFFGPGTRLTVL.

The V gene is TRBV11-2, the J gene TRBJ2-2; the D is unclear. Trimming stripped 5 bases from V and 4 bases from J, with 11 bases between. This CDR3 is built from 14 residues. The germline V gene encodes CDR1 SGHAT and CDR2 FQNNGV. CDR3 region: CASSPTSGTGELFF. DNA of the CDR3: TGTGCCAGCAGCCCTACCTCGGGCACCGGGGAGCTGTTTTTT.

J is TRBJ2-3 and V is TRBV5-5; maybe TRBD2 (5 bases). The CDR3 is made up of 14 amino acids. Germline CDR1 SGHKS, CDR2 YYEKEE (reference sequence). V was clipped by 0 bases and J by 4 bases, with 9 bases between them. CDR3 amino acids: CASSLGIAPDTQYF. CDR3 in DNA: TGTGCCAGCAGCTTGGGAATAGCGCCAGATACGCAGTATTTT. Full variable domain (rest looked up from reference TRBV5-5 and TRBJ2-3): DAGVTQSPTHLIKTRGQQVTLRCSPISGHKSVSWYQQVLGQGPQFIFQYYEKEERGRGNFPDRFSARQFPNYSSELNVNALLLGDSALYLCASSLGIAPDTQYFGPGTRLTVL.

The chain uses TRBV3-1 (or the pseudogene TRBV3-2) and TRBJ1-1; TRBD1 matches at 7 bases. J lost 2 bases, V lost 4 bases, and 7 bases had no gene match. The CDR3 consists of 15 residues. From germline, CDR1 is LGHDT and CDR2 YNNKEL (reference sequence). CDR3 nucleotide sequence: TGTGCCAGCAGCCTAAAGCCAGGGGGAAACACTGAAGCTTTCTTT. It encodes CASSLKPGGNTEAFF.

The chain uses TRBV6-2 or TRBV6-3 and TRBJ2-7, with 9 bases fitting TRBD2. This CDR3 spans 16 amino acids. In germline, CDR1 is MNHEY, CDR2 SVGEGT. The ends lost 0 bases at V and 3 bases at J; junction bases unmatched: 6. CDR3 in amino acids: CASSYSRASGNYEQYF. The CDR3 bases are TGTGCCAGCAGTTACTCCCGGGCTAGCGGGAACTACGAGCAGTACTTC.

The V call is TRBV6-1, the J call TRBJ2-3, with unresolved D. The CDR3 has 14 residues. Germline CDR1 reads MNHNS; CDR2 reads SASEGT. V lost 2 bases and J lost 0, with 6 bases in between. The CDR3 spells CASSELASTDTQYF. The CDR3 DNA follows: TGTGCCAGCAGTGAATTGGCCAGCACAGATACGCAGTATTTT.

This sequence joins TRBV9 and TRBJ2-5; 7 bases are a match to TRBD1. The germline V gene has CDR1 SGDLS and CDR2 YYNGEE. V trimming: 5 bases; J trimming: 4 bases; junction bases outside the gene matches: 11. The CDR3 is made up of 15 amino acids. The CDR3 here is CASSFMDRFGETQYF. The CDR3 nucleotides read TGTGCCAGCAGTTTTATGGACAGGTTCGGAGAGACCCAGTACTTC.

In this sample, this clone turned up a few times. The rearrangement joins TRBV6-4 to TRBJ1-2; 9 bases map to TRBD1. In germline, CDR1 is MRHNA, CDR2 SNTAGT. The length of the CDR3 is 12 residues. The V segment lost 5 bases and the J segment 6 bases; nucleotides outside the gene matches: 1. The CDR3 DNA follows: TGTGCCAGCAGTTACAGGGGGCATGGCTACACCTTC. Its translation is CASSYRGHGYTF.

The rearrangement uses TRBV2 and TRBJ2-4; D possibly corresponds to TRBD1 (6 bases). Deletions cut 8 bases from V and 0 bases from J, with 14 bases between. The CDR3 consists of 15 residues. CDR1 is SNHLY, CDR2 FYNNEI, per germline. CDR3 coding DNA: TGTGCCAGCGGACAGCCTTCCCTAGCCAAAAACATTCAGTACTTC. Amino acid sequence: CASGQPSLAKNIQYF.

The CDR3 bases are TGCAGCGTTGAAGGAGGAGGCGGGGGAAAAGCTTTCTTT. This codes for CSVEGGGGGKAFF. The J gene is TRBJ1-1, the V gene TRBV29-1; tentatively, D is TRBD1 (5 bases). The CDR3 length is 13 residues. Trimming stripped 1 base from V and 9 bases from J, with 15 bases between. The germline V gene encodes CDR1 SQVTM and CDR2 ANQGSEA.